The 2 T cell receptor beta chains listed next were all sequenced from one sample in a study of shared clonotypes between healthy human individuals. Only in-frame clones appear in the TCRdb table, and some are missing; sequencing was by immunoSEQ multiplex PCR. The table lists roughly 2,300,000 clones, around 92% of them singletons. The material sequenced was naive CD4+ T cells from PBMCs. Subset in this sample: CD45RA+ positively selected. Every receptor here comes from a man aged 18 to 30 in good health. Some clones in this sample may be carry-over from other donors' samples.

This rearrangement joins TRBV5-6 to TRBJ2-7; D gene unclear. Germline lookup yields CDR1 SGHDT and CDR2 YYEEEE. The ends were cut back, 4 bases at V and 0 bases at J, with 14 bases in the middle. This CDR3 comprises 15 residues. The CDR3 DNA is TGTGCCAGCAGCCGTCGGGCGATAAGCTCCTACGAGCAGTACTTC. Amino acid sequence: CASSRRAISSYEQYF.

J is TRBJ1-2 and V is TRBV6-5, with 7 bases that match TRBD1. The germline CDR1 and CDR2 sequences are MNHEY and SVGAGI. The CDR3 totals 14 residues. J gave up 4 bases and V 2 bases, and 4 bases lay outside the gene matches. The CDR3 spells CASSYGRGAYGYTF. The DNA for the CDR3 is TGTGCCAGCAGTTACGGCAGGGGGGCCTATGGCTACACCTTC.